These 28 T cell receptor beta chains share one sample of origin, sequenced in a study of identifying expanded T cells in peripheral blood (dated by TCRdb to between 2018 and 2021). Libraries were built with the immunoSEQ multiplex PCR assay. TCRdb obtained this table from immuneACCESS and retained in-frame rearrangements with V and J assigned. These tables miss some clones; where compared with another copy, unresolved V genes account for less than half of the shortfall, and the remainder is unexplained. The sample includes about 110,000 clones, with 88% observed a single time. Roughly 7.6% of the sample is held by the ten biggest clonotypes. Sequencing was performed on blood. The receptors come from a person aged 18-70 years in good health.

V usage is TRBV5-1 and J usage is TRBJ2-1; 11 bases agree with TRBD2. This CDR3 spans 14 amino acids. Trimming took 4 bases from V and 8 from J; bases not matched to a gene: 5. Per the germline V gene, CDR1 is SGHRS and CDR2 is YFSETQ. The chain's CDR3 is CASSELAGVDEQFF. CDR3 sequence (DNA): TGCGCCAGCAGCGAACTAGCGGGAGTCGATGAGCAGTTCTTC.

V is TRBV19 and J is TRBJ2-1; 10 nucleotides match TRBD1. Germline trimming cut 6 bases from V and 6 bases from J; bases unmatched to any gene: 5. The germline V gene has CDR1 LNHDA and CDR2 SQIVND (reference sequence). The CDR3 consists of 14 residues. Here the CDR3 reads CASSRDRGGNEQFF. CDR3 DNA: TGTGCCAGTAGCCGGGACAGGGGTGGCAATGAGCAGTTCTTC.

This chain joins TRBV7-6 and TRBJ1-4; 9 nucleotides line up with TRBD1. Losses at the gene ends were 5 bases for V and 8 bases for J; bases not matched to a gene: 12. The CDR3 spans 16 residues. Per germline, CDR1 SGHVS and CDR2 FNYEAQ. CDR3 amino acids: CASSLRPGQGGEKLFF. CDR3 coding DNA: TGTGCCAGCAGCCTACGTCCGGGACAGGGCGGAGAAAAACTGTTTTTT. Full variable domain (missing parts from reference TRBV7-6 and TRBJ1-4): GAGVSQSPRYKVTKRGQDVALRCDPISGHVSLYWYRQALGQGPEFLTYFNYEAQQDKSGLPNDRFSAERPEGSISTLTIQRTEQRDSAMYRCASSLRPGQGGEKLFFGSGTQLSVL.

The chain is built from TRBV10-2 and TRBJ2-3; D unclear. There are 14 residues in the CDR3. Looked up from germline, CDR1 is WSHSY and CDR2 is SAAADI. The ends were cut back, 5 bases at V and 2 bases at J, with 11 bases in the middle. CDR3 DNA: TGCGCCAGCAGTTCTGTAATTGACACAGATACGCAGTATTTT. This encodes CASSSVIDTDTQYF.

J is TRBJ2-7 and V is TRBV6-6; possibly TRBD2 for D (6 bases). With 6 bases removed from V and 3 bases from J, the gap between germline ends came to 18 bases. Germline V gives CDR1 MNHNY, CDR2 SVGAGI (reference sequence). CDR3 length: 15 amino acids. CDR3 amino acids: CASSPPRDLNYEQYF. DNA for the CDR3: TGTGCCAGCAGCCCACCCCGGGACTTGAACTACGAGCAGTACTTC.

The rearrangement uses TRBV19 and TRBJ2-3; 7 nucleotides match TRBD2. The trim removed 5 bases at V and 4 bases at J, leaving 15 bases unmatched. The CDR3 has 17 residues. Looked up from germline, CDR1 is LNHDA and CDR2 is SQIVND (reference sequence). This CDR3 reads CASSRHLSGITADTQYF. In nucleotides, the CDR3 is TGTGCCAGTAGTCGCCATTTAAGCGGGATCACGGCAGATACGCAGTATTTT.

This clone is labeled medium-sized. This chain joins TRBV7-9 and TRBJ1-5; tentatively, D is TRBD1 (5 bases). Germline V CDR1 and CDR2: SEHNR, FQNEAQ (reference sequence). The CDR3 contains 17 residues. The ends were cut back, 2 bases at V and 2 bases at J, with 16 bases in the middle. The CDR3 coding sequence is TGTGCCAGCAGCTTAATTGGCGAGACAGTACGCAATCAGCCCCAGCATTTT. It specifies CASSLIGETVRNQPQHF.

The CDR3 loop is CSVRVSTNQPQHF. The CDR3 coding sequence is TGCAGCGTTCGGGTCTCCACAAATCAGCCCCAGCATTTT. This chain connects TRBV29-1 to TRBJ1-5, with D unresolved. This CDR3 has 13 amino acids. Trimming stripped 5 bases from V and 4 bases from J, with 12 bases between. Per germline, CDR1 SQVTM and CDR2 ANQGSEA.

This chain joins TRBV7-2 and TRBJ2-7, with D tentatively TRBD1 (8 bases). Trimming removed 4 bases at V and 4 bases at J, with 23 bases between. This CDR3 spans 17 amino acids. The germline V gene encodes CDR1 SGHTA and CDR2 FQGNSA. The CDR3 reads CASSSDRAAGEPYEQYF. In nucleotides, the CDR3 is TGTGCCAGCAGCTCGGACAGGGCTGCGGGAGAGCCATACGAGCAGTACTTC.

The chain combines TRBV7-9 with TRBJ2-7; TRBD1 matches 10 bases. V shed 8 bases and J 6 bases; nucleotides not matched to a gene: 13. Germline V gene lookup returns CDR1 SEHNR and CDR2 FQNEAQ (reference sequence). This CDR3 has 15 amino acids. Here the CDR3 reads CASAMTGGFAGEQYF. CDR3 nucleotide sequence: TGTGCCAGCGCTATGACAGGGGGCTTTGCAGGCGAGCAGTACTTC.

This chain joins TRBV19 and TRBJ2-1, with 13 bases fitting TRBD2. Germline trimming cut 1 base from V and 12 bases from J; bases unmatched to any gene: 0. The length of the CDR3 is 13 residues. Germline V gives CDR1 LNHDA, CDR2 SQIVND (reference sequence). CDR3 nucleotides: TGTGCCAGTAGTATAGGGACTAGCGGGGGGCAGTTCTTC. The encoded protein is CASSIGTSGGQFF.

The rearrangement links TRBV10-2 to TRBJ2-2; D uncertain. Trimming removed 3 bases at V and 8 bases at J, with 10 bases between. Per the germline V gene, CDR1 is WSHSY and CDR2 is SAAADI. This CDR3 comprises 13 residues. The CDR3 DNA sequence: TGCGCCAGCAGTGAACGTCCTGATGGGGAGCTGTTTTTT. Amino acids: CASSERPDGELFF.

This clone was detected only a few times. This CDR3 is CASIDELRVEVFF. The CDR3 DNA is TGTGCCAGCATCGACGAGCTCCGTGTGGAGGTGTTTTTT. The J gene is TRBJ1-4, the V gene TRBV6-6, with unresolved D. V lost 7 bases and J 15 bases, leaving 21 bases between the germline ends. CDR3 length: 13 amino acids. Looked up from germline, CDR1 is MNHNY and CDR2 is SVGAGI (reference sequence).

CDR3 sequence (DNA): TGCGCCAGCAGTCCGGACACTGGAAACACCATATATTTT. Translated, it gives CASSPDTGNTIYF. The rearrangement joins TRBV5-1 to TRBJ1-3; TRBD1 is a possible D gene (5 bases). Trimming shortened V by 5 bases and J by 2 bases, and 8 bases separated the two germline ends. From germline, CDR1 is SGHRS and CDR2 YFSETQ. The CDR3 runs to 13 residues.

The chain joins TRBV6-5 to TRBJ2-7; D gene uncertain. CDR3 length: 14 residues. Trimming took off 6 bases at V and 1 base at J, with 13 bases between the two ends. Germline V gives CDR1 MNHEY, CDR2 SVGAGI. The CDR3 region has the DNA TGTGCCAGCAGGAACGACCCAGCGTCCTACGAGCAGTACTTC. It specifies CASRNDPASYEQYF.

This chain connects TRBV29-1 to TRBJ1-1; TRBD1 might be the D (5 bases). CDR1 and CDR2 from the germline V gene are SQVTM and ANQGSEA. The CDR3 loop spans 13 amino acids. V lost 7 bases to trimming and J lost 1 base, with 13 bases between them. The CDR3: CSATQGGNTEAFF. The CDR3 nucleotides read TGCAGCGCCACTCAGGGAGGGAACACTGAAGCTTTCTTT.

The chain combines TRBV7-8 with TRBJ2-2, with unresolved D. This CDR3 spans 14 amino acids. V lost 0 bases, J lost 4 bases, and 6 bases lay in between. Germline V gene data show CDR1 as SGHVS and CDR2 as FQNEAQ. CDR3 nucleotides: TGTGCCAGCAGCTTAGCAGGGCCCACCGGGGAGCTGTTTTTT. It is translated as CASSLAGPTGELFF.

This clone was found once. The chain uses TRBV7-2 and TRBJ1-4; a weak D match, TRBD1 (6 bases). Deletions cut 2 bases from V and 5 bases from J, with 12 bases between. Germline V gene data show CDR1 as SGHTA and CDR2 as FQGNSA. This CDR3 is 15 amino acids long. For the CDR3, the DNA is TGTGCCAGCAGCTTACGGGGGGCACAAAATGAAAAACTGTTTTTT. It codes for CASSLRGAQNEKLFF.

The CDR3, as DNA: TGTGCCAGCAGCCTCCGGGACCTGTTGGCCGGGGAGCTGTTTTTT. Residues: CASSLRDLLAGELFF. The chain employs TRBV6-5 and TRBJ2-2, with D perhaps matching TRBD1 or TRBD2 (5 bases each). V dropped 6 bases and J dropped 6 bases, with 17 bases sitting between them. The CDR3 consists of 15 residues. Germline assignment: CDR1 MNHEY and CDR2 SVGAGI.

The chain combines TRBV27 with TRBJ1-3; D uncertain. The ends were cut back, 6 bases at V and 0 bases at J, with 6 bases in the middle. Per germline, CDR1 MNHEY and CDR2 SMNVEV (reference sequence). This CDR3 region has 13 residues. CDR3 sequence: CASRGSSGNTIYF. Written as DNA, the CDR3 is TGTGCCAGCAGAGGAAGCTCTGGAAACACCATATATTTT.

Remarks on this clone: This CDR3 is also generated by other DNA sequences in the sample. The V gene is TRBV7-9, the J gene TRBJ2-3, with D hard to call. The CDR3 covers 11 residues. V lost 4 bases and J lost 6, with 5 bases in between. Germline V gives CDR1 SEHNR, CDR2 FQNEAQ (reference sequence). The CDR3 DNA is TGTGCCAGCAGCTCCACCGATACGCAGTATTTT. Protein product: CASSSTDTQYF.

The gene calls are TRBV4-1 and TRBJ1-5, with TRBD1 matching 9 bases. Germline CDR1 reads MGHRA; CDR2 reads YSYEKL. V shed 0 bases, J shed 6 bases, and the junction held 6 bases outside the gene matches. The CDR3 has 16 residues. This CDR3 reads CASSQDAGQGFQPQHF. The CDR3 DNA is TGCGCCAGCAGCCAAGATGCGGGACAGGGTTTTCAGCCCCAGCATTTT.

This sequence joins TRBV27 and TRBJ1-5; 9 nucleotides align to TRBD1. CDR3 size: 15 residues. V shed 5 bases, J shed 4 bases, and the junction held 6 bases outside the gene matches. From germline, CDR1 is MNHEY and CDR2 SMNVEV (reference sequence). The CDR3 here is CASSLQGANNQPQHF. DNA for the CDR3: TGTGCCAGCAGTCTACAGGGGGCGAATAATCAGCCCCAGCATTTT.

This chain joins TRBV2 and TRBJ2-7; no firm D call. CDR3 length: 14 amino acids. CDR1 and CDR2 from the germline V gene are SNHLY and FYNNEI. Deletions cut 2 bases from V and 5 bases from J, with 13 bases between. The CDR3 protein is CASSETQISNEQYF. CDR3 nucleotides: TGTGCCAGCAGTGAAACACAGATTAGTAACGAGCAGTACTTC.

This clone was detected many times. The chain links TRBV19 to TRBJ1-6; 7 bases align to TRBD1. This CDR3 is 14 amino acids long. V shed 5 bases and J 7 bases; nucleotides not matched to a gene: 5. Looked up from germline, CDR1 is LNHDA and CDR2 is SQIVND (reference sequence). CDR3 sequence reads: CASSFLTGNSPLHF. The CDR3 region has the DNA TGTGCCAGTAGTTTCTTGACAGGGAATTCACCCCTCCACTTT.

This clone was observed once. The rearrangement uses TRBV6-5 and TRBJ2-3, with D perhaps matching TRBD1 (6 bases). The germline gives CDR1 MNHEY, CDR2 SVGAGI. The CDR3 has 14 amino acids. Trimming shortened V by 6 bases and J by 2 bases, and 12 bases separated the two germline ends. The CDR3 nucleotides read TGTGCCAGCAGCCCAAGGGGGTTCACAGATACGCAGTATTTT. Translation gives CASSPRGFTDTQYF.

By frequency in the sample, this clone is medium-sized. This CDR3 reads CASSTLGNEQYF. CDR3 nucleotide sequence: TGTGCCAGTAGTACGCTGGGGAACGAGCAGTACTTC. The rearrangement uses TRBV19 and TRBJ2-7; no clear D. This CDR3 contains 12 residues. In germline, CDR1 is LNHDA, CDR2 SQIVND (reference sequence). V was shortened by 4 bases and J by 5 bases, with 9 bases between the two germline ends.

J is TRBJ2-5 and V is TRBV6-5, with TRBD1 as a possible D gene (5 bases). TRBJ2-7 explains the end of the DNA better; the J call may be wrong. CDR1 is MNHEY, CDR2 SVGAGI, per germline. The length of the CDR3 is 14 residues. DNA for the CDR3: TGTGCCAGCAGTTACCTCGACAGCCCCTACGAGCAGTACTTC. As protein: CASSYLDSPYEQYF.